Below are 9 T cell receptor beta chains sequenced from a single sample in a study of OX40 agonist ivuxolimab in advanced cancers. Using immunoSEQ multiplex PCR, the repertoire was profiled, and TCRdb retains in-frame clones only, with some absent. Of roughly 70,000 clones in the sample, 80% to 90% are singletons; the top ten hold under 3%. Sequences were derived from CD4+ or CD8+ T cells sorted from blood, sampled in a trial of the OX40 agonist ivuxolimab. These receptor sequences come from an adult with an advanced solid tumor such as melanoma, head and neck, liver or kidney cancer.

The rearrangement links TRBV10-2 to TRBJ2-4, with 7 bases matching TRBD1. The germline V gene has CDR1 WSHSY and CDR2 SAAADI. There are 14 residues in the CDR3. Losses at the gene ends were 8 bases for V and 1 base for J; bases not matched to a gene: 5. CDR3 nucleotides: TGCGCCAGCGGCCAGGACAGGGCCAAAAACATTCAGTACTTC. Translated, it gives CASGQDRAKNIQYF.

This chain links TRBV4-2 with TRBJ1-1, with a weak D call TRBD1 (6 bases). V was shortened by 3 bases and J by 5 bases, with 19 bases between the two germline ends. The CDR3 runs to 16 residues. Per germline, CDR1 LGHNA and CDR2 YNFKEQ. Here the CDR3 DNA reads TGTGCCAGCAGCCAGGATAGGGACACCCCAGGAACTGAAGCTTTCTTT. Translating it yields CASSQDRDTPGTEAFF.

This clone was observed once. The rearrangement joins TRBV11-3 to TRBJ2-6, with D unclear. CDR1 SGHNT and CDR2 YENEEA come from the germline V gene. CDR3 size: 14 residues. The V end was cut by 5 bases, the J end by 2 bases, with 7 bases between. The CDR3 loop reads CASSPSPGANVLTF. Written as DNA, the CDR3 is TGTGCCAGCAGCCCCAGCCCTGGGGCCAACGTCCTGACTTTC.

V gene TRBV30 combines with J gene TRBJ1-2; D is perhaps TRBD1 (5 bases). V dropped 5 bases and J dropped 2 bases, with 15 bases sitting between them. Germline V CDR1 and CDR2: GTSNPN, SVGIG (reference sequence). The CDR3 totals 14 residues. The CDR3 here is CAWEQVRENYGYTF. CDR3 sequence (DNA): TGTGCCTGGGAACAGGTCAGGGAGAACTATGGCTACACCTTC.

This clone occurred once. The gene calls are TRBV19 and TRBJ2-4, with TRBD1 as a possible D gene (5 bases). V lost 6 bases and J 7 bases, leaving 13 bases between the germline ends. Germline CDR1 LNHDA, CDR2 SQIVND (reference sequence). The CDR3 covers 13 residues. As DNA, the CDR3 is TGTGCCAGTAGGGAACAGGTGTCGAACATTCAGTACTTC. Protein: CASREQVSNIQYF.

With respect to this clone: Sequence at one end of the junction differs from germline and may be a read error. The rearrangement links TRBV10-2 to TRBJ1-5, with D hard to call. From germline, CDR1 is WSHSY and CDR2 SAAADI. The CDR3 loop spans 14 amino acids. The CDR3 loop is CASSYSGRYQPQHF. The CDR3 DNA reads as TGTGCCAGCAGTTACTCAGGACGCTATCAGCCCCAGCATTTT.

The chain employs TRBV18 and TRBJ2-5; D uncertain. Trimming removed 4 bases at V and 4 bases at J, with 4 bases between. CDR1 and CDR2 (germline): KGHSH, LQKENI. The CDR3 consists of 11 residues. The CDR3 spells CASSRGETQYF. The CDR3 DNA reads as TGTGCCAGCTCACGAGGAGAGACCCAGTACTTC.

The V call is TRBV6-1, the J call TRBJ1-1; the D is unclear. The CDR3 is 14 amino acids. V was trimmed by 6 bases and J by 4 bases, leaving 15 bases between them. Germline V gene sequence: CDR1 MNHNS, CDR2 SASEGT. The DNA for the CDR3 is TGTGCCAGCAGGACCGACATGGGGAGCACTGAAGCTTTCTTT. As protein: CASRTDMGSTEAFF.

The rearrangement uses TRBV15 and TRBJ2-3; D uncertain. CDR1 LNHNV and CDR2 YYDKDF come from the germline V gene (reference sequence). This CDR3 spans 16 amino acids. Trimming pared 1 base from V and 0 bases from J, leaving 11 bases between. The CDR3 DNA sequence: TGTGCCACCAGCAGAGGAGGTCCTGCTAGCACAGATACGCAGTATTTT. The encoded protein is CATSRGGPASTDTQYF.